This paragraph covers one TCR beta chain sequence. The data were obtained in a study of low-dose radiotherapy and immunotherapy resistance in tumors. Study as a whole: Intravenous cyclophosphamide at 200 mg/m2 preceded radiation and immunotherapy by one day, every two weeks. Aspirin was taken orally at 300 mg daily by patients, and this continued for four cycles from cycle 1 day 1.

From germline, CDR1 is MNHGY and CDR2 SAAAGT. After removal of 5 bases from V and 0 bases from J, the junction contained 5 bases not matched to a gene. This CDR3 spans 15 amino acids. Time point denoted: before trial treatment. Covering alpha and beta chains, TRAV- and TRBV-specific primers were used for the first-strand cDNA. A roughly 19-cycle PCR with a constant-region primer and V-primer adapter amplified TCRs. TCRdb reprocessed the reads with MiXCR, giving one entry per CDR3 protein. The sample lists 65,000 to 95,000 distinct CDR3 sequences; 18% were seen once. The specimen comprised PBMCs, sampled before treatment. The receptor's source is a male donor with prostate cancer. The rearrangement links TRBV6-8 to TRBJ1-1, with 8 bases that match TRBD1. Written as DNA, the CDR3 is TGTGCCAGCAGTGCCGGGACAGGATTGAACACTGAAGCTTTCTTT. Protein: CASSAGTGLNTEAFF.